This T cell receptor (beta chain) stems from a study of CD8 T cells in Susac syndrome. Overall study context: Patients with Susac syndrome were therapy-naive, on corticosteroids, or on intravenous immunoglobulin alone at the time that blood was drawn.

Germline CDR1 is SEHNR and CDR2 is FQNEAQ (reference sequence). CDR3 size: 12 residues. V dropped 2 bases and J dropped 6 bases, with 7 bases sitting between them. High-throughput TCR beta sequencing covered peripheral CD8+ and CD4+ T cells. Reverse transcription of roughly 0.5 to 1 ug RNA was carried out with random hexamers. The method of amplification for TCR beta CDR3 was immunoSEQ multiplex PCR, covering 54 Vbeta and 13 Jbeta. From the immunoSEQ multiplex PCR reads, TCRdb called clonotypes with MiXCR, one entry per CDR3 protein. The sample has some 180,000 distinct CDR3 sequences; around 94% are singletons.

V gene TRBV7-9 combines with J gene TRBJ1-2; D gene uncertain. The sequenced sample was CD4+ T cells from PBMCs. The receptor's source is a human donor with Susac syndrome. CDR3 sequence (DNA): TGTGCCAGCAGCTTATCACAAAATGGCTACACCTTC. Translated, it gives CASSLSQNGYTF.